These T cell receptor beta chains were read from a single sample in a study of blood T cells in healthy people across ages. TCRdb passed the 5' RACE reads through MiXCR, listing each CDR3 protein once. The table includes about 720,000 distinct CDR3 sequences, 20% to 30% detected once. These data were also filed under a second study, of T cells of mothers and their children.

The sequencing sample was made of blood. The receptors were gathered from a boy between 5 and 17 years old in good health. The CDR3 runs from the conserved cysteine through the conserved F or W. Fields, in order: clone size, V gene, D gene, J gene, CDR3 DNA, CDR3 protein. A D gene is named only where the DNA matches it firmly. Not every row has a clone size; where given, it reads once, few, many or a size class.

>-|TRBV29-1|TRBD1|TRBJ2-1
TGCAGCGCCGGAGGACAGGGGAGGAACAATGAGCAGTTCTTC
CSAGGQGRNNEQFF
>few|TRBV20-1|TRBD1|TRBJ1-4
TGCAGTGCCGCGCCTACAGGGGGACTAACTAATGAAAAACTGTTTTTT
CSAAPTGGLTNEKLFF
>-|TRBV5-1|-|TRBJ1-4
TGCGCCAGCAGCTTGGAGGCAGGGGCGCGCGAAAAACTGTTTTTT
CASSLEAGAREKLFF
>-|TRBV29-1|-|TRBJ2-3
TGCAGCGTCTTAATCGGGTTCCGACAAGGCACAGATACGCAGTATTTT
CSVLIGFRQGTDTQYF
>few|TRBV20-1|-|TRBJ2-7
TGCAGTGCTAGAGCAACAGGGGACTATCGCTCCTACGAGCAGTACTTC
CSARATGDYRSYEQYF
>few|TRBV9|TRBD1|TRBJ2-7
TGTGCCAGCAGCGGCCGGGACAGGGGCAGCTCCTACGAGCAGTGCTTC
CASSGRDRGSSYEQCF
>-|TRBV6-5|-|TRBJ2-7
TGTGCCAGCAGTTACTCGGAAACCCCCCGCGAGCAGTACTTC
CASSYSETPREQYF
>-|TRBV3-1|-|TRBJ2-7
TGTGCCAGCAGCCCACGGTTTACCCCCTCCGAGCAGTACTTC
CASSPRFTPSEQYF
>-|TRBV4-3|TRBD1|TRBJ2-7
TGCGCCAGCAGCCAAGATACCGCCGGGACAGGTTACGAGCAGTACTTC
CASSQDTAGTGYEQYF
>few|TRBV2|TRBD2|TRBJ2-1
TGTGCCAGCAAGACCGGGACTAGCAACAATGAGCAGTTCTTC
CASKTGTSNNEQFF
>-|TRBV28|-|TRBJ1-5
TGTGCCAGCGAATCCTACCCTTCTCAGGGGTATCAGCCCCAGCATTTT
CASESYPSQGYQPQHF
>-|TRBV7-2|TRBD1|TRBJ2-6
TGTGCCAGCAGCGTCGGTACAGGGGCTGGGGCCAACGTCCTGACTTTC
CASSVGTGAGANVLTF
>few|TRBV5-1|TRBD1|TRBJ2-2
TGCGCCAGCAGCATGGGACAGGACACCGGGGAGCTGTTTTTT
CASSMGQDTGELFF
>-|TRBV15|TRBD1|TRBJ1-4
TGTGCCACCAGCAGAGAAGGCAGGGGGGGTGCAACTAATGAAAAACTGTTTTTT
CATSREGRGGATNEKLFF